The next 25 T cell receptor beta chains were all read from a single sample in a study of response to subunit inactivated influenza vaccine. MiXCR was run by TCRdb on the RT-PCR reads, yielding one entry per CDR3 protein. The table has approximately 520,000 distinct CDR3 sequences, roughly 25% seen once. This sample comprised CD4+ T cells sorted from PBMCs, obtained 4 to 6 days after vaccination. The receptors originated from a man over 45 who received an inactivated influenza vaccine.

The gene calls are TRBV6-2 or TRBV6-3 and TRBJ2-2; 8 bases agree with TRBD2. Per germline, CDR1 MNHEY and CDR2 SVGEGT. This CDR3 is 17 amino acids long. The trim removed 0 bases at V and 0 bases at J, leaving 3 bases unmatched. CDR3 region: CASSYSTGGANTGELFF. CDR3 DNA sequence: TGTGCCAGCAGTTACTCGACGGGGGGGGCGAACACCGGGGAGCTGTTTTTT.

The sample holds a few counts of this clonotype. This chain joins TRBV29-1 and TRBJ2-2; TRBD1 matches at 7 bases. J was trimmed by 4 bases and V by 7 bases; bases with no gene match: 0. Germline lookup yields CDR1 SQVTM and CDR2 ANQGSEA. This CDR3 contains 11 residues. The CDR3 region is CSAGGTGELFF. DNA of the CDR3: TGCAGCGCAGGGGGCACCGGGGAGCTGTTTTTT.

The V and J genes are TRBV20-1 and TRBJ2-7; TRBD1 matches at 7 bases. Germline assignment: CDR1 DFQATT and CDR2 SNEGSKA (reference sequence). After removal of 0 bases from V and 0 bases from J, the junction contained 5 bases not matched to a gene. The CDR3 is 15 residues long. In DNA form, the CDR3 reads TGCAGTGCTAGAGAGACAGGGCCTAGCTCCTACGAGCAGTACTTC. Translating gives CSARETGPSSYEQYF.

This chain connects TRBV30 to TRBJ2-1; D unclear. Per germline, CDR1 GTSNPN and CDR2 SVGIG (reference sequence). V lost 3 bases and J 4 bases, leaving 7 bases between the germline ends. There are 12 residues in the CDR3. CDR3: CAWRRSYNEQFF. The CDR3 coding sequence is TGTGCCTGGAGGAGGTCGTACAATGAGCAGTTCTTC. Combining the CDR3 with reference TRBV30 and TRBJ2-1 gives the whole variable domain SQTIHQWPATLVQPVGSPLSLECTVEGTSNPNLYWYRQAAGRGLQLLFYSVGIGQISSEVPQNLSASRPQDRQFILSSKKLLLSDSGFYLCAWRRSYNEQFFGPGTRLTVL.

This clonotype was counted between two and nine times. The chain is built from TRBV4-1 and TRBJ2-2; unclear D gene. Trimming cost V 4 bases and J 6 bases, with 15 bases left between them. The CDR3 totals 15 residues. Germline V gives CDR1 MGHRA, CDR2 YSYEKL. DNA of the CDR3: TGCGCCAGCAGCCTCGAAAAGCAGGCTCCCGGGGAGCTGTTTTTT. This codes for CASSLEKQAPGELFF.

The chain employs TRBV5-6 and TRBJ2-3; 10 nucleotides line up with TRBD1. Looked up from germline, CDR1 is SGHDT and CDR2 is YYEEEE. The CDR3 is 15 residues long. J was trimmed by 4 bases and V by 0 bases; bases with no gene match: 2. CDR3 region: CASSLGDRGSDTQYF. The CDR3 DNA follows: TGTGCCAGCAGCTTGGGGGACAGGGGATCAGATACGCAGTATTTT.

The chain links TRBV7-2 to TRBJ2-1, with D perhaps assigned TRBD1 or TRBD2 (5 bases each). The germline V gene encodes CDR1 SGHTA and CDR2 FQGNSA. The V gene lost 8 bases and the J gene lost 12 bases, with 17 bases spanning the gap. The CDR3 covers 12 residues. This chain's CDR3 is CASGPSGPRQFF. For the CDR3, the DNA is TGTGCCAGCGGGCCCTCGGGGCCTAGGCAGTTCTTC.

The gene calls are TRBV7-9 and TRBJ1-1; D not certain. From germline, CDR1 is SEHNR and CDR2 FQNEAQ (reference sequence). V lost 1 base and J lost 8, with 2 bases in between. The CDR3 has 10 amino acids. For the CDR3, the DNA is TGTGCCAGCAGCTTAGAAGAAGCTTTCTTT. This sequence encodes CASSLEEAFF.

The gene calls are TRBV7-2 and TRBJ2-3; no firm D call. Germline CDR1 SGHTA, CDR2 FQGNSA. The CDR3 has 16 amino acids. V lost 2 bases and J lost 3, with 15 bases in between. CDR3 coding DNA: TGTGCCAGCAGCTTACTGGCGAGAGGTGCGACAGATACGCAGTATTTT. Translation: CASSLLARGATDTQYF.

This clonotype has at least ten counts. The chain links TRBV27 to TRBJ2-4; unclear D gene. Trimming shortened V by 5 bases and J by 4 bases, and 15 bases separated the two germline ends. This CDR3 is built from 15 residues. Germline V gene data show CDR1 as MNHEY and CDR2 as SMNVEV (reference sequence). DNA of the CDR3: TGTGCCAGCAGTGCAACGTCGGGTAGGAAAAACATTCAGTACTTC. It is translated as CASSATSGRKNIQYF.

This clonotype has a handful of counts. The V call is TRBV20-1, the J call TRBJ2-3; TRBD2 matches 7 bases. Unmatched junction bases numbered 7, after V lost 1 base and J lost 3 bases. Germline CDR1 and CDR2: DFQATT and SNEGSKA (reference sequence). There are 15 residues in the CDR3. This CDR3 is CSARVNSGRTDTQYF. The CDR3 nucleotides are TGCAGTGCTAGAGTAAATAGCGGGCGAACAGATACGCAGTATTTT.

This clonotype was seen a few times. V and J are TRBV20-1 and TRBJ2-2; perhaps D is TRBD1 or TRBD2 (6 bases each). Trimming stripped 1 base from V and 6 bases from J, with 12 bases between. The CDR3 runs 14 residues. CDR1 and CDR2 from the germline V gene are DFQATT and SNEGSKA (reference sequence). The CDR3 DNA is TGCAGTGCTAGAGTTGCAGGGGAGGCCGGGGAGCTGTTTTTT. Amino acids: CSARVAGEAGELFF.

V gene TRBV11-2 combines with J gene TRBJ2-1; TRBD2 aligns across 13 bases. The CDR3 runs to 17 residues. After removal of 5 bases from V and 6 bases from J, the junction contained 10 bases not matched to a gene. The germline V gene has CDR1 SGHAT and CDR2 FQNNGV. The CDR3 region is CASSLPLAGGLGNEQFF. In nucleotides, the CDR3 is TGTGCCAGCAGCCTCCCACTAGCGGGAGGGTTAGGCAATGAGCAGTTCTTC.

The chain joins TRBV14 to TRBJ2-3; no clear D. CDR1 and CDR2 from the germline V gene are SGHDN and FVKESK. This CDR3 region has 13 residues. Deletions cut 6 bases from V and 7 bases from J, with 14 bases between. The CDR3 loop is CASRQTADHTQYF. DNA of the CDR3: TGTGCCAGCAGACAAACGGCCGACCATACGCAGTATTTT.

V is TRBV12-3 or TRBV12-4 and J is TRBJ2-3; 8 bases are shared with TRBD2. The V and J ends lost 6 bases and 0 bases, in that order; junction bases with no gene match: 8. The CDR3 consists of 16 residues. The CDR3 nucleotides read TGTGCCAGCAGGCCTTCGGGGGGGCCTAGCACAGATACGCAGTATTTT. This encodes CASRPSGGPSTDTQYF.

V is TRBV12-3 or TRBV12-4 and J is TRBJ2-3; TRBD2 is a possible D gene (5 bases). Trimming took 3 bases from V and 0 from J, leaving 16 bases between them. This CDR3 comprises 17 residues. CDR3 amino acids: CASSFEGAGRSTDTQYF. In DNA form, the CDR3 reads TGTGCCAGCAGTTTTGAGGGCGCCGGACGGAGCACAGATACGCAGTATTTT.

The chain couples TRBV6-2 or TRBV6-3 to TRBJ1-3; TRBD1 matches 7 bases. CDR3 length: 15 amino acids. The V and J ends lost 7 bases and 0 bases, in that order; junction bases with no gene match: 6. Germline CDR1 reads MNHEY; CDR2 reads SVGEGT. The CDR3, as DNA: TGTGCCAGCAAGGAAGACAGGGCCTCTGGAAACACCATATATTTT. Amino acid sequence: CASKEDRASGNTIYF.

The gene calls are TRBV11-2 and TRBJ2-3, with D possibly being TRBD1 or TRBD2 (6 bases each). The V end lost 1 base, the J end lost 1 base, and 15 bases lay between the germline ends. Germline loops: CDR1 SGHAT, CDR2 FQNNGV. The CDR3 sequence is 17 residues long. The CDR3 here is CASSLGGGRLGTDTQYF. CDR3 bases: TGTGCCAGCAGCTTAGGTGGGGGGCGTTTGGGCACAGATACGCAGTATTTT.

The rearrangement uses TRBV11-2 and TRBJ2-3, with D unresolved. V lost 6 bases to trimming and J lost 2 bases, with 12 bases between them. Germline V lookup: CDR1 SGHAT, CDR2 FQNNGV. The CDR3 is 14 amino acids. The CDR3 region is CASSDRALTDTQYF. CDR3 coding DNA: TGTGCCAGCAGTGATCGGGCACTCACAGATACGCAGTATTTT.

This clonotype has just a few counts. The chain uses TRBV6-2 or TRBV6-3 and TRBJ2-1; 8 bases line up with TRBD1. This CDR3 comprises 16 residues. Germline loops: CDR1 MNHEY, CDR2 SVGEGT. The V gene end was trimmed by 6 bases and the J gene end by 2 bases; junction bases not matched to a gene: 9. CDR3 residues: CASSRTGFQAYNEQFF. CDR3 coding DNA: TGTGCCAGCAGCAGGACAGGGTTTCAAGCCTACAATGAGCAGTTCTTC.

This chain connects TRBV3-1 to TRBJ2-7; 7 nucleotides line up with TRBD1. Germline CDR1 LGHDT, CDR2 YNNKEL (reference sequence). Trimming took 1 base from V and 2 from J; bases not matched to a gene: 5. The CDR3 runs to 15 residues. The chain's CDR3 is CASSQGTGAPYEQYF. For the CDR3, the DNA is TGTGCCAGCAGCCAAGGGACAGGCGCTCCCTACGAGCAGTACTTC.

This chain uses TRBV12-3 or TRBV12-4 with TRBJ2-7; TRBD1 agrees at 12 bases. CDR3 length: 14 residues. V trimming: 3 bases; J trimming: 9 bases; junction bases outside the gene matches: 6. CDR3: CASSFGTGGYGQYF. CDR3 coding DNA: TGTGCCAGCAGTTTTGGGACAGGGGGCTATGGGCAGTACTTC.

This chain links TRBV7-9 with TRBJ2-1; D is tentatively TRBD1 or TRBD2 (6 bases each). With 5 bases removed from V and 8 bases from J, the gap between germline ends came to 22 bases. The germline V gene has CDR1 SEHNR and CDR2 FQNEAQ (reference sequence). CDR3 length: 16 residues. As DNA, the CDR3 is TGTGCCAGCAGCCCACTGGGGGGCCTCGTGGTATATGAGCAGTTCTTC. Translating gives CASSPLGGLVVYEQFF.

This chain links TRBV6-1 with TRBJ1-1, with a weak D call TRBD1 (6 bases). Germline V gives CDR1 MNHNS, CDR2 SASEGT. Trimming cost V 6 bases and J 2 bases, with 10 bases left between them. CDR3 size: 13 residues. The DNA for the CDR3 is TGTGCCAGCAGCACCGGGACAAACACTGAAGCTTTCTTT. Encoded protein: CASSTGTNTEAFF.

There are a few counts of this clonotype. This chain uses TRBV29-1 with TRBJ2-4, with D possibly called TRBD1 or TRBD2 (5 bases each). The CDR3 spans 13 residues. From germline, CDR1 is SQVTM and CDR2 ANQGSEA. Trimming cost V 4 bases and J 1 base, with 8 bases left between them. The CDR3 reads CSVGGTAKNIQYF. The CDR3 coding sequence is TGCAGCGTTGGGGGGACGGCCAAAAACATTCAGTACTTC.